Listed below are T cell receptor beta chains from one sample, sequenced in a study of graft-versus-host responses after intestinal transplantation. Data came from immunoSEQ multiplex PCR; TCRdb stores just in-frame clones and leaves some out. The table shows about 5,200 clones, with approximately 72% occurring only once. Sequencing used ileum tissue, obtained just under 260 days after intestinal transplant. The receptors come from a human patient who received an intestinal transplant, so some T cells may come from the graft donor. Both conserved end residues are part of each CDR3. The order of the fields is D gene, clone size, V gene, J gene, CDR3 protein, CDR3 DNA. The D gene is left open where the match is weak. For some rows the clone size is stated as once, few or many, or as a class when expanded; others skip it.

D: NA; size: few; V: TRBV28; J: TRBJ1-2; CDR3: CASSLEQGSRYGYTF; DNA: TGTGCCAGCAGTTTAGAGCAGGGTAGTCGCTATGGCTACACCTTC
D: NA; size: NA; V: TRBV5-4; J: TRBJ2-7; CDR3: CASSTGYEQYF; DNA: TGTGCCAGCAGCACGGGTTACGAGCAGTACTTC
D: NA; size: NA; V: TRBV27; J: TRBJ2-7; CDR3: CASSFMGGSSYEQYF; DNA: TGTGCCAGCAGTTTTATGGGGGGAAGCTCCTACGAGCAGTACTTC
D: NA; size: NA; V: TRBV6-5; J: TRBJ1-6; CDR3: CAIRTEADMGSPLHF; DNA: TGTGCCATTAGGACAGAAGCGGATATGGGTTCACCCCTCCACTTT
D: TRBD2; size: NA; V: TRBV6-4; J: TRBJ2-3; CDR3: CASSESAGGADTQYF; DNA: TGTGCCAGCAGTGAATCGGCGGGGGGAGCAGATACGCAGTATTTT
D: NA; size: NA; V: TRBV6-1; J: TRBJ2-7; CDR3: CASSLVVSSEQYF; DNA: TGTGCCAGCAGTTTAGTAGTATCCTCCGAGCAGTACTTC
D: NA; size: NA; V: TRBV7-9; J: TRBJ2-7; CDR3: CASSTMDSSYEQYF; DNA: TGTGCCAGCAGCACCATGGACAGTAGCTACGAGCAGTACTTC
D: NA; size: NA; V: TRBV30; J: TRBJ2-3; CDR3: CAWSVLAHSTDTQYF; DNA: TGTGCCTGGAGTGTACTAGCTCATAGCACAGATACGCAGTATTTT
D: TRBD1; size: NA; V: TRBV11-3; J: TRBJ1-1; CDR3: CASSSRGENTEAFF; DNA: TGTGCCAGCAGCTCCAGGGGGGAGAACACTGAAGCTTTCTTT
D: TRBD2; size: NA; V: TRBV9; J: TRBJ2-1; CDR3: CASSSSGGAEEQFF; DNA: TGTGCCAGCAGCTCTAGCGGGGGGGCCGAGGAGCAGTTCTTC
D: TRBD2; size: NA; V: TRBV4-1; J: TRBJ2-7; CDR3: CASSPWTSASYEQYF; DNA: TGCGCCAGCAGCCCGTGGACTAGCGCCTCCTACGAGCAGTACTTC
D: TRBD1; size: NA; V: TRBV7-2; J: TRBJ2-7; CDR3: CASSLETGGYEQYF; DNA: TGTGCCAGCAGCTTAGAGACAGGGGGCTACGAGCAGTACTTC
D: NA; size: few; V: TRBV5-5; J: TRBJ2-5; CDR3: CASSPTGSRGETQYF; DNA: TGTGCCAGCAGTCCTACAGGGTCGAGGGGGGAGACCCAGTACTTC
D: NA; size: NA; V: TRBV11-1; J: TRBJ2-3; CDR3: CASSSWGGDTQYF; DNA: TGTGCCAGCAGCTCGTGGGGGGGCGATACGCAGTATTTT
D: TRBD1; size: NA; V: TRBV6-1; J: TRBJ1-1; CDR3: CASSEGLTGGETEAFF; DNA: TGTGCCAGCAGTGAAGGCCTGACAGGGGGCGAAACTGAAGCTTTCTTT
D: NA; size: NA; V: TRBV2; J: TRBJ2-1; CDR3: CASEGLGAAYNEQFF; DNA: TGTGCCAGCGAGGGACTTGGGGCCGCTTACAATGAGCAGTTCTTC
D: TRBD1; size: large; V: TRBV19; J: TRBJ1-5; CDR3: CASSIRQGGLDQPQHF; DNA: TGTGCCAGTAGTATTAGACAGGGTGGATTGGATCAGCCCCAGCATTTT
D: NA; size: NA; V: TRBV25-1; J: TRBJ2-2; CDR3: CASSEVGATGELFF; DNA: TGTGCCAGCAGTGAGGTGGGGGCCACCGGGGAGCTGTTTTTT
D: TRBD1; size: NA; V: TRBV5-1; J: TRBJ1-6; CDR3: CASSKKTTGHWDSPLHF; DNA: TGCGCCAGCAGCAAGAAGACGACAGGGCATTGGGATTCACCCCTCCACTTT
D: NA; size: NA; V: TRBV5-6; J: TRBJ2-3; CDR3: CASSLAFILTQYF; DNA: TGTGCCAGCAGCTTGGCCTTTATATTGACGCAGTATTTT
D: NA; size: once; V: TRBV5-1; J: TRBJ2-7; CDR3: CASSLGGVEQYF; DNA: TGCGCCAGCAGCTTGGGGGGAGTCGAGCAGTACTTC
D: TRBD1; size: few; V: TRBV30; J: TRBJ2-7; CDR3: CAWSRQGYEQYF; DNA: TGTGCCTGGAGCCGACAGGGCTACGAGCAGTACTTC
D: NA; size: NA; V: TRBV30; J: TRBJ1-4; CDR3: CAWTLRGTNEKLFF; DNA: TGTGCCTGGACCTTACGGGGAACTAATGAAAAACTGTTTTTT
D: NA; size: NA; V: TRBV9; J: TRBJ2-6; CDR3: CASSYGQYSSGANVLTF; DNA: TGTGCCAGCAGCTACGGACAGTACAGCTCTGGGGCCAACGTCCTGACTTTC
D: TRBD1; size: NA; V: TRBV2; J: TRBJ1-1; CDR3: CASRGQENTEAFF; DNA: TGTGCCAGCAGGGGACAGGAGAACACTGAAGCTTTCTTT
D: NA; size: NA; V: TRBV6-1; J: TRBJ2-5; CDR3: CASSESLVEETQYF; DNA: TGTGCCAGCAGTGAAAGCCTAGTGGAAGAGACCCAGTACTTC